A single sample is the source of the 26 T cell receptor beta chains below, sequenced in a study of T cells of healthy individuals. TCRdb analysed the 5' RACE reads with MiXCR anew, one entry per CDR3 protein. The sample records some 100,000 distinct CDR3 sequences, about 16% being singletons. These TCRs come from a human donor in good health.

This clonotype was seen a handful of times. This chain uses TRBV5-6 with TRBJ2-3; perhaps TRBD2 as D (6 bases). Trimming shortened V by 0 bases and J by 1 base, and 15 bases separated the two germline ends. Looked up from germline, CDR1 is SGHDT and CDR2 is YYEEEE. The CDR3 is 17 residues long. For the CDR3, the DNA is TGTGCCAGCAGCTTGGCGGGCAGAACGGGAGGCACAGATACGCAGTATTTT. This sequence encodes CASSLAGRTGGTDTQYF.

V and J are TRBV5-1 and TRBJ2-3, with D unresolved. V lost 4 bases, J lost 2 bases, and 2 bases lay in between. This CDR3 is built from 11 residues. CDR1 is SGHRS and CDR2 is YFSETQ in the germline V gene. The CDR3 DNA sequence: TGCGCCAGCAGCAACACAGATACGCAGTATTTT. Translating gives CASSNTDTQYF.

This clonotype was seen a few times. V usage is TRBV21-1 and J usage is TRBJ2-6; the table names TRBD1, a call not compared with the DNA. TRBV21-1 is designated a pseudogene. This CDR3 spans 16 amino acids. The CDR3 bases are TGTGCCAGCAAGGGGGGTGGGCGGTCTGGGGCCAACGTCCTGACTTTC. It yields the protein CASKGGGRSGANVLTF.

This clonotype appeared a few times. The chain recombines TRBV5-1 with TRBJ2-5; perhaps TRBD1 as D (6 bases). The CDR3 extends over 14 amino acids. The V gene lost 0 bases and the J gene lost 1 base, with 7 bases spanning the gap. From germline, CDR1 is SGHRS and CDR2 YFSETQ. CDR3 residues: CASSLGQAQETQYF. DNA for the CDR3: TGCGCCAGCAGCTTGGGACAGGCCCAAGAGACCCAGTACTTC.

Ten or more counts support this clonotype. The CDR3 region is CASSRNRVMETQYF. CDR3 sequence (DNA): TGTGCCAGCAGCAGGAACAGGGTGATGGAGACCCAGTACTTC. This sequence joins TRBV12-3 or TRBV12-4 and TRBJ2-5, with a tentative D call TRBD1 (6 bases). CDR3 length equals 14 residues. The V gene lost 6 bases and the J gene lost 5 bases, with 16 bases spanning the gap.

This clonotype was observed a handful of times. The V and J genes are TRBV28 and TRBJ1-6; D remains ambiguous. Looked up from germline, CDR1 is MDHEN and CDR2 is SYDVKM. The CDR3 runs to 14 residues. Trimming left V 3 bases short and J 6 bases short, with 9 bases between. This chain's CDR3 is CASSFVVFNSPLHF. CDR3 nucleotides: TGTGCCAGCAGTTTTGTGGTCTTTAATTCACCCCTCCACTTT.

This clonotype was counted many times. This chain joins TRBV18 and TRBJ2-7, with 10 bases aligning to TRBD1. The germline CDR1 and CDR2 sequences are KGHSH and LQKENI. After removal of 3 bases from V and 1 base from J, the junction contained 9 bases not matched to a gene. The length of the CDR3 is 17 residues. CDR3 bases: TGTGCCAGCTCACCGCCTCCGGGACAGGGGCTATCCTACGAGCAGTACTTC. This codes for CASSPPPGQGLSYEQYF.

This clonotype has a count of ten or more. J is TRBJ1-1 and V is TRBV4-2, with D possibly matching TRBD1 (6 bases). Looked up from germline, CDR1 is LGHNA and CDR2 is YNFKEQ. This CDR3 has 15 residues. The V end was cut by 0 bases, the J end by 5 bases, with 13 bases between. The CDR3 loop is CASSQDAGEETEAFF. The DNA for the CDR3 is TGTGCCAGCAGCCAAGATGCAGGGGAGGAGACTGAAGCTTTCTTT.

This rearrangement joins TRBV4-1 to TRBJ2-7; weak D call: TRBD2 (6 bases). Germline V CDR1 and CDR2: MGHRA, YSYEKL. The CDR3 extends over 17 amino acids. Deletions cut 0 bases from V and 3 bases from J, with 18 bases between. The CDR3 DNA reads as TGCGCCAGCAGCCAAGAGGGGATCGGGAGAGGAGGCTACGAGCAGTACTTC. This sequence encodes CASSQEGIGRGGYEQYF.

This rearrangement joins TRBV4-3 to TRBJ2-7; 7 positions match TRBD2. The germline V gene encodes CDR1 LGHNA and CDR2 YSLEER. This CDR3 region has 16 residues. Losses at the gene ends were 4 bases for V and 0 bases for J; bases not matched to a gene: 9. This CDR3 is CASSPHPGRDSYEQYF. The CDR3 DNA follows: TGCGCCAGCAGCCCCCACCCGGGGAGGGACTCCTACGAGCAGTACTTC.

This rearrangement joins TRBV19 to TRBJ2-1; no clear D gene. The CDR3 runs to 13 residues. Trimming left V 2 bases short and J 7 bases short, with 9 bases between. The germline V gene has CDR1 LNHDA and CDR2 SQIVND (reference sequence). For the CDR3, the DNA is TGTGCCAGTAGTATACTCCTGCAAAATGAGCAGTTCTTC. Protein sequence: CASSILLQNEQFF.

This chain uses TRBV7-3 with TRBJ2-1, with 9 bases aligning to TRBD1. CDR3 length equals 15 residues. Germline V gene data show CDR1 as SGHTA and CDR2 as FQGTGA. V lost 4 bases to trimming and J lost 7 bases; unmatched junction nucleotides: 8. The CDR3 is CASSSPGQGLNEQFF. The DNA for the CDR3 is TGTGCCAGCAGCTCCCCGGGACAGGGTCTTAATGAGCAGTTCTTC.

This clonotype was picked up a small number of times. J is TRBJ2-7 and V is TRBV4-1; TRBD2 matches 14 bases. V dropped 4 bases and J dropped 0; count of bases not matched to a gene: 2. CDR3 length equals 16 residues. Germline values: CDR1 MGHRA, CDR2 YSYEKL. The CDR3 DNA follows: TGCGCCAGCAGCCTCGGACTAGCGGGGGGCTCCTACGAGCAGTACTTC. It is translated as CASSLGLAGGSYEQYF.

The rearrangement uses TRBV7-6 and TRBJ2-7, with 7 bases lining up with TRBD2. The germline gives CDR1 SGHVS, CDR2 FNYEAQ. This CDR3 is 13 amino acids long. V dropped 1 base and J dropped 7; count of bases not matched to a gene: 4. DNA of the CDR3: TGTGCCAGCAGCTTAGGGACTAGAGAGGAGCAGTACTTC. Translating gives CASSLGTREEQYF.

The table lists this clonotype with a few counts. CDR3 loop: CASSPMGTANQETQYF. The CDR3, as DNA: TGTGCCAGCTCACCCATGGGGACAGCGAACCAAGAGACCCAGTACTTC. The V call is TRBV18, the J call TRBJ2-5; TRBD1 agrees at 7 bases. J was trimmed by 0 bases and V by 3 bases; bases with no gene match: 7. Germline values: CDR1 KGHSH, CDR2 LQKENI. The CDR3 totals 16 residues.

The table lists this clonotype with many counts. The chain employs TRBV7-8 and TRBJ2-7; 8 bases are a match to TRBD2. CDR1 and CDR2 from the germline V gene are SGHVS and FQNEAQ. The CDR3 has 15 amino acids. J lost 4 bases, V lost 5 bases, and 10 bases had no gene match. For the CDR3, the DNA is TGTGCCAGCAGCACCCGTCGGGAGCGGGGGTACGAGCAGTACTTC. Translating gives CASSTRRERGYEQYF.

The chain carries TRBV11-1 and TRBJ1-4; D call uncertain. V shed 5 bases and J shed 6 bases, with 7 bases lying between them. Per germline, CDR1 SGHAT and CDR2 FQDESV (reference sequence). The CDR3 covers 12 residues. DNA for the CDR3: TGTGCCAGCAGCCGGTTGGATGAAAAACTGTTTTTT. It specifies CASSRLDEKLFF.

Many counts were recorded for this clonotype. V gene TRBV29-1 combines with J gene TRBJ1-2, with D possibly being TRBD1 (5 bases). The V and J ends lost 7 bases and 7 bases respectively, with 13 bases between them. The CDR3 has 11 residues. The germline gives CDR1 SQVTM, CDR2 ANQGSEA. The CDR3 is CSAWSGAGYTF. In nucleotides, the CDR3 is TGCAGCGCCTGGTCCGGGGCTGGCTACACCTTC. The variable domain in full, completed from reference TRBV29-1 and TRBJ1-2, reads SAVISQKPSRDICQRGTSLTIQCQVDSQVTMMFWYRQQPGQSLTLIATANQGSEATYESGFVIDKFPISRPNLTFSTLTVSNMSPEDSSIYLCSAWSGAGYTFGSGTRLTVV.

V usage is TRBV28 and J usage is TRBJ2-7; D is ambiguous. The CDR3 is 14 amino acids. Trimming shortened V by 6 bases and J by 6 bases, and 18 bases separated the two germline ends. Germline V gene data show CDR1 as MDHEN and CDR2 as SYDVKM. CDR3 residues: CASRQTVQFSEQYF. For the CDR3, the DNA is TGTGCCAGCAGGCAGACTGTCCAATTTTCCGAGCAGTACTTC.

Written as DNA, the CDR3 is TGTGCCAGCAGTTTATGGGGCACAGATACGCAGTATTTT. Translated: CASSLWGTDTQYF. This sequence joins TRBV28 and TRBJ2-3; no clear D. CDR1 and CDR2 from the germline V gene are MDHEN and SYDVKM. CDR3 length: 13 residues. V was pared by 0 bases and J by 1 base, with 2 bases between.

The table lists this clonotype with a few counts. This sequence joins TRBV20-1 and TRBJ2-2; 7 bases align to TRBD1. Germline CDR1 reads DFQATT; CDR2 reads SNEGSKA (reference sequence). V was clipped by 1 base and J by 5 bases; unmatched bases: 7. The CDR3 totals 15 residues. The CDR3 coding sequence is TGCAGTGCTAGAGTAGACAACAGGGGAACCGGGGAGCTGTTTTTT. As protein: CSARVDNRGTGELFF.

The chain employs TRBV7-9 and TRBJ1-1; D not resolved. Deletions cut 6 bases from V and 0 bases from J, with 11 bases between. The CDR3 is 14 amino acids. Germline loops: CDR1 SEHNR, CDR2 FQNEAQ (reference sequence). The CDR3 region is CASSFGVMNTEAFF. The CDR3 DNA reads as TGTGCCAGCAGTTTCGGGGTCATGAACACTGAAGCTTTCTTT.

This clonotype was recorded a few times. The chain has TRBV5-1 and TRBJ1-1; D gene unclear. This CDR3 has 13 residues. Germline assignment: CDR1 SGHRS and CDR2 YFSETQ. V was cut by 0 bases and J by 4 bases, with 7 bases left in between. The CDR3 region is CASSLEPSTEAFF. As DNA, the CDR3 is TGCGCCAGCAGCTTGGAACCCTCCACTGAAGCTTTCTTT.

The gene calls are TRBV6-6 and TRBJ1-1; D not resolved. The germline V gene encodes CDR1 MNHNY and CDR2 SVGAGI (reference sequence). V lost 0 bases, J lost 11 bases, and 7 bases lay in between. CDR3 length: 11 amino acids. The DNA for the CDR3 is TGTGCCAGCAGTTACTCGAGGGATGCTTTCTTT. Protein product: CASSYSRDAFF.

V usage is TRBV3-1 and J usage is TRBJ2-4, with 9 bases matching TRBD1. The CDR3 extends over 15 amino acids. Germline V gene sequence: CDR1 LGHDT, CDR2 YNNKEL (reference sequence). V was pared by 7 bases and J by 5 bases, with 9 bases of the junction left unmatched. Written as DNA, the CDR3 is TGTGCCAGCACCCACGGACAGGGGAAGGAAAACATTCAGTACTTC. It is translated as CASTHGQGKENIQYF.

This clonotype was counted many times. The chain joins TRBV4-3 to TRBJ1-6; no clear D gene. Trimming removed 3 bases at V and 10 bases at J, with 22 bases between. The CDR3 is 17 residues long. Germline V gene lookup returns CDR1 LGHNA and CDR2 YSLEER. The DNA of the CDR3 is TGCGCCAGCAGCCACCCTCAGAGAGGTTCGGGAGGATCACCCCTCCACTTT. Translation gives CASSHPQRGSGGSPLHF.